The next 3 T cell receptor beta chains were all read from a single sample in a study of T cell changes during pregnancy in multiple sclerosis. Some clones are missing from TCRdb's copy, which holds only in-frame ones; the method was immunoSEQ multiplex PCR. The repertoire includes roughly 75,000 clones, 85% to 95% of them detected once, and just over 2.5% sits in the top ten. Here the sequenced sample was peripheral blood, taken after pregnancy. The receptors derive from a female donor in good health, enrolled as a control in a pregnancy study.

A word on this clone: At one end, the junction sequence differs from germline, possibly due to a read error. This chain connects TRBV7-7 to TRBJ2-2; perhaps TRBD2 as D (5 bases). From germline, CDR1 is SSHAT and CDR2 FNYEAQ (reference sequence). The CDR3 is 13 residues long. The CDR3 here is CASSLGEVGELFF. DNA of the CDR3: TGTGCTAGCAGCCTGGGAGAAGTCGGGGAGCTGTTTTTT.

The chain combines TRBV6-5 with TRBJ1-4, with 7 positions matching TRBD1. Germline-derived CDR1 and CDR2 are MNHEY and SVGAGI. This CDR3 comprises 13 residues. The ends lost 7 bases at V and 7 bases at J; junction bases unmatched: 6. Written as DNA, the CDR3 is TGTGCCAGCACTGACAGGGTCCGTGAAAAACTGTTTTTT. This translates into CASTDRVREKLFF.

The V and J genes are TRBV7-2 and TRBJ2-7; 7 bases are shared with TRBD2. Germline V lookup: CDR1 SGHTA, CDR2 FQGNSA. The CDR3 is made up of 15 amino acids. V was clipped by 4 bases and J by 3 bases; unmatched bases: 9. Here the CDR3 reads CASSSPGRGNYEQYF. CDR3 nucleotide sequence: TGTGCCAGCAGCTCCCCAGGGCGGGGGAACTACGAGCAGTACTTC.